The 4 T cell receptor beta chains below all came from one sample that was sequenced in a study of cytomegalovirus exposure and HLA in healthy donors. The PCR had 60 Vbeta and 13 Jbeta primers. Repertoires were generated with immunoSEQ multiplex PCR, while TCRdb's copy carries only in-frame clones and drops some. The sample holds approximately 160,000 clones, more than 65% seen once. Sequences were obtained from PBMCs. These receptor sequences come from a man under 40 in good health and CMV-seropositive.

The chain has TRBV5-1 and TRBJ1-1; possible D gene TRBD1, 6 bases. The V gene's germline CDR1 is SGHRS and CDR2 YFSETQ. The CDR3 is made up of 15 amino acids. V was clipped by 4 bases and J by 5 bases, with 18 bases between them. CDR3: CASSVLQGRRTEAFF. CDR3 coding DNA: TGCGCCAGCAGCGTCCTACAGGGACGGAGAACTGAAGCTTTCTTT.

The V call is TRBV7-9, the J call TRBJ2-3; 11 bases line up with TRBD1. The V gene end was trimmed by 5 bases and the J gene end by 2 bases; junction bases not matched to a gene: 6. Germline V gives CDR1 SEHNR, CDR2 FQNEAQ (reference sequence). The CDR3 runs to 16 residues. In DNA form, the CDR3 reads TGTGCCAGCAGCCCAGGGGACAGGGGGGTCACAGATACGCAGTATTTT. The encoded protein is CASSPGDRGVTDTQYF.

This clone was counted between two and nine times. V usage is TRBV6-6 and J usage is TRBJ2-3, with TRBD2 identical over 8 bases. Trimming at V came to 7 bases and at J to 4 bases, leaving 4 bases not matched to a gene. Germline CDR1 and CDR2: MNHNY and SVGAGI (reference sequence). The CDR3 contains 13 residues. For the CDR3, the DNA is TGTGCCAGCACCGCCGGGGGGGCAGATACGCAGTATTTT. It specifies CASTAGGADTQYF.

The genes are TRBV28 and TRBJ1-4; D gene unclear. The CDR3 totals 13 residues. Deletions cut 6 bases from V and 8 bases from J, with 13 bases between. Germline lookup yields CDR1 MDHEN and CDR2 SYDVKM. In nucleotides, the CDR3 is TGTGCCAGCAGCTCTACCTTAGTGGAAAAACTGTTTTTT. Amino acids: CASSSTLVEKLFF.